This is a list of T cell receptor beta chains from one sample in a study of PD-1 blockade in classical Hodgkin lymphoma. Only in-frame clones appear in the TCRdb table, and some are missing; sequencing was by immunoSEQ multiplex PCR. The sample has some 60,000 clones; 75% to 90% are singletons. The sample in question was peripheral blood mononuclear cells (PBMCs), obtained at baseline. Receptor source: a human donor with classical Hodgkin lymphoma. Each CDR3 is given with its conserved first and last residue. The D gene is left open where the match is weak. Rows give clone size only sometimes, using once, few, many, or a class for an expanded clone.

v_call,clone_size,j_call,d_call,cdr3_aa,cdr3_nt
TRBV4-1,few,TRBJ2-7,TRBD1,CASSQGQGVGYEQYF,TGCGCCAGCAGCCAAGGACAGGGAGTTGGATACGAGCAGTACTTC
TRBV4-2,-,TRBJ2-6,-,CASSRDNSGANVLTF,TGTGCCAGCAGCCGGGACAACTCTGGGGCCAACGTCCTGACTTTC
TRBV29-1,-,TRBJ2-5,TRBD1,CSAILYRGSPRETQYF,TGCAGCGCTATCTTATACAGGGGGAGTCCGAGAGAGACCCAGTACTTC
TRBV28,-,TRBJ2-7,-,CASNKQGVPYEQYF,TGTGCCAGCAATAAACAGGGAGTCCCCTACGAGCAGTACTTC
TRBV2,-,TRBJ1-1,-,CASGTGNTEAFF,TGTGCCAGCGGGACGGGGAACACTGAAGCTTTCTTT
TRBV6-5,-,TRBJ1-4,-,CASSKRGGDEKLFF,TGTGCCAGCAGCAAAAGAGGGGGAGACGAAAAACTGTTTTTT
TRBV7-6,-,TRBJ1-2,-,CASSLVRSRGYTF,TGTGCCAGCAGCTTAGTAAGGTCGAGGGGCTACACCTTC
TRBV4-2,-,TRBJ1-2,TRBD1,CASSQGGQGTF,TGTGCCAGCAGCCAAGGTGGACAGGGGACCTTC
TRBV5-4,-,TRBJ1-5,-,CASSLGGLLGNQPQHF,TGTGCCAGCAGCTTGGGTGGGTTGCTCGGCAATCAGCCCCAGCATTTT
TRBV2,-,TRBJ1-1,TRBD1,CASSEARGTGAGAFF,TGTGCCAGCAGTGAAGCGCGCGGAACAGGGGCGGGGGCTTTCTTT
TRBV19,-,TRBJ2-3,TRBD2,CASSIWASGGVTDTQYF,TGTGCCAGTAGTATATGGGCTAGCGGGGGAGTCACAGATACGCAGTATTTT
TRBV6-5,-,TRBJ1-2,-,CASSYSNPISGYTF,TGTGCCAGCAGTTACTCGAACCCTATTTCTGGCTACACCTTC
TRBV28,-,TRBJ2-2,TRBD1,CASSSNRGTGRLYTGELFF,TGTGCCAGCAGTTCCAACAGAGGGACAGGGAGGTTGTACACCGGGGAGCTGTTTTTT
TRBV7-6,-,TRBJ2-6,-,CASSLGSGANVLTF,TGTGCCAGCAGCTTAGGGAGTGGGGCCAACGTCCTGACTTTC
TRBV18,-,TRBJ1-1,-,CASSPMNTEAFF,TGTGCCAGCTCACCCATGAACACTGAAGCTTTCTTT
TRBV6-1,-,TRBJ1-2,-,CASSREIYGYTF,TGTGCCAGCAGTCGAGAGATCTATGGCTACACCTTC
TRBV27,-,TRBJ2-2,-,CASILRPNGAGELFF,TGTGCCAGCATTTTAAGGCCTAACGGTGCCGGGGAGCTGTTTTTT
TRBV7-9,-,TRBJ1-2,-,CASREETFYGYTF,TGTGCCAGCCGGGAGGAAACCTTCTATGGCTACACCTTC
TRBV7-6,-,TRBJ2-7,TRBD2,CASSLAASGLAYEQYF,TGTGCCAGCAGCTTAGCAGCTAGCGGGCTCGCCTACGAGCAGTACTTC
TRBV29-1,-,TRBJ2-5,-,CSAGGGGAQETQYF,TGCAGCGCCGGGGGTGGGGGGGCACAAGAGACCCAGTACTTC
TRBV7-9,-,TRBJ2-1,-,CASSWTLSHNEQFF,TGTGCCAGCAGCTGGACACTTTCTCACAATGAGCAGTTCTTC
TRBV2,-,TRBJ2-5,-,CASSENKGVKETQYF,TGTGCCAGCAGTGAAAACAAGGGGGTTAAAGAGACCCAGTACTTC
TRBV27,-,TRBJ2-1,-,CASSPKAGNLRNEQFF,TGTGCCAGCAGTCCAAAAGCAGGGAACTTGAGGAATGAGCAGTTCTTC
TRBV13,-,TRBJ2-3,TRBD2,CASSSAGTTDTQYF,TGTGCCAGCAGCTCAGCGGGGACCACAGATACGCAGTATTTT
TRBV27,-,TRBJ1-6,-,CASSLIRDSPLHF,TGTGCCAGCAGTTTAATACGGGATTCACCCCTCCACTTT
TRBV4-1,-,TRBJ1-1,-,CASSQGMGETEAFF,TGCGCCAGCAGCCAGGGAATGGGAGAGACTGAAGCTTTCTTT
TRBV6-5,-,TRBJ1-5,-,CASGRVSNQPQHF,TGTGCCAGCGGTCGGGTTAGCAATCAGCCCCAGCATTTT
TRBV10-2,-,TRBJ2-7,TRBD2,CASVLAWSGGSEQYF,TGCGCCAGCGTCCTAGCCTGGTCGGGGGGGTCGGAGCAGTACTTC
TRBV9,-,TRBJ1-3,-,CASSVDGRSLYF,TGTGCCAGCAGCGTAGACGGGCGAAGTTTATATTTT
TRBV30,few,TRBJ1-3,-,CAWGVGNTIYF,TGTGCCTGGGGAGTAGGAAACACCATATATTTT
TRBV7-8,-,TRBJ1-2,-,CASSPAVNYGYTF,TGTGCCAGCAGCCCCGCCGTCAACTATGGCTACACCTTC
TRBV5-1,-,TRBJ1-1,-,CASSYTGNTEAFF,TGCGCCAGCAGCTACACGGGGAACACTGAAGCTTTCTTT
TRBV28,-,TRBJ2-7,TRBD1,CASSSGQGLYEQYF,TGTGCCAGCAGCTCGGGACAGGGTCTCTACGAGCAGTACTTC
TRBV6-6,few,TRBJ1-2,TRBD1,CASRTGNYGYTF,TGTGCCAGCAGGACAGGGAACTATGGCTACACCTTC
TRBV9,-,TRBJ2-1,-,CASSGGSGYEQFF,TGTGCCAGCAGCGGAGGCAGCGGATATGAGCAGTTCTTC
TRBV7-3,-,TRBJ2-3,TRBD2,CASSSVTSGGNTDTQYF,TGTGCCAGCAGCTCGGTGACTAGCGGGGGCAATACAGATACGCAGTATTTT
TRBV28,-,TRBJ1-2,-,CASSNSYRVYYGYTF,TGTGCCAGCAGTAACTCATACAGGGTATACTATGGCTACACCTTC
TRBV6-5,-,TRBJ1-1,TRBD1,CASSWTGNTEAFF,TGTGCCAGCAGCTGGACAGGAAACACTGAAGCTTTCTTT
TRBV5-1,medium-sized,TRBJ2-4,-,CASSLGLRLKLAKNIQYF,TGCGCCAGCAGCTTGGGGTTAAGATTGAAGCTAGCCAAAAACATTCAGTACTTC
TRBV10-3,-,TRBJ1-1,TRBD1,CAITSGTENTEAFF,TGTGCCATCACCTCCGGGACAGAGAACACTGAAGCTTTCTTT
TRBV7-9,-,TRBJ2-7,-,CASSPDSTGVVEQYF,TGTGCCAGCAGTCCAGACTCGACAGGAGTTGTCGAGCAGTACTTC
TRBV4-1,-,TRBJ2-5,-,CASSQVSQGRIEETQYF,TGCGCCAGCAGCCAAGTTTCCCAGGGGCGAATAGAGGAGACCCAGTACTTC
TRBV30,-,TRBJ2-3,-,CAWSRGLDTQYF,TGTGCCTGGAGTAGAGGGTTAGATACGCAGTATTTT
TRBV5-1,-,TRBJ2-5,TRBD2,CASIQSGGYQETQYF,TGCGCCAGCATTCAAAGCGGGGGGTATCAAGAGACCCAGTACTTC
TRBV5-6,-,TRBJ2-5,-,CASSLPAGKETQYF,TGTGCCAGCAGCTTACCAGCGGGTAAAGAGACCCAGTACTTC
TRBV6-4,-,TRBJ1-1,-,CASSSKVNTEAFF,TGTGCCAGCAGCTCAAAGGTGAACACTGAAGCTTTCTTT
TRBV19,-,TRBJ2-3,TRBD1,CASSWDRGTDTQYF,TGTGCCAGTTCCTGGGACAGGGGCACAGATACGCAGTATTTT
TRBV4-1,-,TRBJ1-2,-,CASSQDPGSYTF,TGCGCCAGCAGCCAAGATCCGGGATCTTACACCTTC
TRBV12-5,-,TRBJ2-5,-,CASGLDGGETQYF,TGTGCTAGTGGTTTGGATGGGGGAGAGACCCAGTACTTC
TRBV5-6,once,TRBJ2-3,TRBD2,CASSLSRGGPGDTQYF,TGTGCCAGCAGCTTAAGTCGGGGGGGCCCAGGAGATACGCAGTATTTT